These 20 T cell receptor beta chains originate from one sample sequenced in a study of blood T cell repertoires in COVID-19. The repertoire was sequenced with immunoSEQ multiplex PCR; TCRdb's copy has only in-frame clones and lacks some. The sample lists about 190,000 clones, less than 90% occurring once. The source material was peripheral blood. The receptors here all came from a man aged 70-80 years with active or convalescent COVID-19.

CDR3 DNA sequence: TGCGCCAGCAGCTTGGGGGGGCGGAGTGACACAGATACGCAGTATTTT. Protein sequence: CASSLGGRSDTDTQYF. The V call is TRBV5-1, the J call TRBJ2-3, with D maybe TRBD1 (6 bases). Germline CDR1 is SGHRS and CDR2 is YFSETQ. Trimming took 0 bases from V and 2 from J, leaving 13 bases between them. The CDR3 consists of 16 residues. The full variable domain, in which reference TRBV5-1 and TRBJ2-3 provide the parts outside the CDR3, is KAGVTQTPRYLIKTRGQQVTLSCSPISGHRSVSWYQQTPGQGLQFLFEYFSETQRNKGNFPGRFSGRQFSNSRSEMNVSTLELGDSALYLCASSLGGRSDTDTQYFGPGTRLTVL.

This chain connects TRBV2 to TRBJ1-5; perhaps TRBD1 as D (5 bases). V was clipped by 3 bases and J by 4 bases, with 7 bases between them. This CDR3 region has 13 residues. Germline CDR1 and CDR2: SNHLY and FYNNEI. CDR3 DNA sequence: TGTGCCAGCAGTGAGGACACGAATCAGCCCCAGCATTTT. Protein product: CASSEDTNQPQHF.

This rearrangement joins TRBV28 to TRBJ1-5; 8 bases fit TRBD1. CDR3 length: 16 amino acids. Germline CDR1 reads MDHEN; CDR2 reads SYDVKM. The junction had 10 bases not matched to a gene; V was cut back by 2 bases and J by 7 bases. The CDR3 reads CASSLQGRGLLQPQHF. CDR3 DNA sequence: TGTGCCAGCAGTTTACAGGGCAGGGGGCTCTTACAGCCCCAGCATTTT.

J is TRBJ2-1 and V is TRBV18; 10 bases line up with TRBD1. This CDR3 has 19 residues. In germline, CDR1 is KGHSH, CDR2 LQKENI. V shed 1 base and J 5 bases; nucleotides not matched to a gene: 14. The CDR3 loop is CASSPRLGQGRAANNEQFF. In nucleotides, the CDR3 is TGTGCCAGCTCACCACGTTTGGGACAGGGGCGGGCGGCCAACAATGAGCAGTTCTTC.

CDR3 in amino acids: CASSTQNTGELFF. As DNA, the CDR3 is TGTGCCAGCAGCACACAGAACACCGGGGAGCTGTTTTTT. This chain connects TRBV12-3 or TRBV12-4 to TRBJ2-2; D is unresolved. V lost 6 bases and J lost 1, with 6 bases in between. The CDR3 consists of 13 residues.

This chain joins TRBV5-1 and TRBJ2-2; D might be TRBD2 (5 bases). Germline values: CDR1 SGHRS, CDR2 YFSETQ. Trimming took 0 bases from V and 7 from J, leaving 7 bases between them. This CDR3 has 13 amino acids. The CDR3 spells CASSLGGYGELFF. The CDR3, as DNA: TGCGCCAGCAGCTTGGGAGGGTACGGGGAGCTGTTTTTT.

This chain uses TRBV6-5 with TRBJ2-7; 7 bases agree with TRBD1. Germline V gives CDR1 MNHEY, CDR2 SVGAGI. Losses at the gene ends were 6 bases for V and 2 bases for J; bases not matched to a gene: 10. CDR3 size: 15 residues. The CDR3 bases are TGTGCCAGCAGGCAGGTCAGGGGGAGTACCTACGAGCAGTACTTC. Translated, it gives CASRQVRGSTYEQYF.

The rearrangement links TRBV28 to TRBJ1-1, with 7 bases matching TRBD1. The germline CDR1 and CDR2 sequences are MDHEN and SYDVKM. Trimming removed 4 bases from V and 5 bases from J; junction bases left unmatched: 13. The CDR3 has 16 residues. DNA of the CDR3: TGTGCCAGCAGTTCCCTGCGCAGGGACAGAGAAACTGAAGCTTTCTTT. Translating gives CASSSLRRDRETEAFF.

The chain combines TRBV6-4 with TRBJ1-1; 7 nucleotides agree with TRBD1. The CDR3 sequence is 18 residues long. Trimming took 3 bases from V and 0 from J; bases not matched to a gene: 13. Germline CDR1 reads MRHNA; CDR2 reads SNTAGT. The DNA of the CDR3 is TGTGCCAGCAGTGAATCTCCCTCCTTGACAGGGATGAACACTGAAGCTTTCTTT. It yields the protein CASSESPSLTGMNTEAFF.

This chain uses TRBV11-2 with TRBJ1-3; no firm D call. This CDR3 comprises 16 residues. The germline CDR1 and CDR2 sequences are SGHAT and FQNNGV. V was cut by 1 base and J by 0 bases, with 10 bases left in between. The CDR3 sequence is CASSLGRWSSGNTIYF. DNA of the CDR3: TGTGCCAGCAGCTTAGGGCGGTGGAGCTCTGGAAACACCATATATTTT.

V gene TRBV4-3 combines with J gene TRBJ2-1, with 8 bases identical to TRBD2. The CDR3 contains 16 residues. Trimming cost V 1 base and J 3 bases; bases outside gene matches: 5. Germline values: CDR1 LGHNA, CDR2 YSLEER. The CDR3 bases are TGCGCCAGCAGCCAAGTCCCTAGCGGGCACTACAATGAGCAGTTCTTC. It is translated as CASSQVPSGHYNEQFF.

The J gene is TRBJ2-2, the V gene TRBV5-1; TRBD1 matches at 9 bases. V dropped 0 bases and J dropped 5; count of bases not matched to a gene: 2. This CDR3 is built from 15 residues. Per the germline V gene, CDR1 is SGHRS and CDR2 is YFSETQ. CDR3 region: CASSLEGTGTGELFF. The CDR3 nucleotides read TGCGCCAGCAGCTTGGAAGGGACAGGGACCGGGGAGCTGTTTTTT.

The rearrangement uses TRBV18 and TRBJ1-4; 9 bases are shared with TRBD1. The CDR3 extends over 14 amino acids. Trimming at V came to 4 bases and at J to 4 bases, leaving 1 base not matched to a gene. Germline V gives CDR1 KGHSH, CDR2 LQKENI. The CDR3 nucleotides are TGTGCCAGCTCACAGGACAGGGGTAATGAAAAACTGTTTTTT. It codes for CASSQDRGNEKLFF.

V and J are TRBV7-2 and TRBJ2-3; no clear D. The ends were cut back, 0 bases at V and 3 bases at J, with 10 bases in the middle. Germline V gene lookup returns CDR1 SGHTA and CDR2 FQGNSA. This CDR3 contains 15 residues. The CDR3, as DNA: TGTGCCAGCAGCTTAGCCCCAACCAGGACAGATACGCAGTATTTT. Translated, it gives CASSLAPTRTDTQYF.

V usage is TRBV27 and J usage is TRBJ2-7, with 7 bases lining up with TRBD2. V lost 6 bases and J lost 5; bases outside the gene matches: 7. Germline-derived CDR1 and CDR2 are MNHEY and SMNVEV (reference sequence). The CDR3 runs to 13 residues. CDR3 protein: CASSPTGRDEQYF. Here the CDR3 DNA reads TGTGCCAGCAGCCCGACTGGGAGGGACGAGCAGTACTTC.

This clone was detected only once. V gene TRBV28 combines with J gene TRBJ1-2, with TRBD1 matching 7 bases. Germline values: CDR1 MDHEN, CDR2 SYDVKM. This CDR3 contains 14 residues. The J segment lost 5 bases and the V segment lost 9 bases, leaving 12 bases of the junction unmatched. The CDR3 DNA is TGTGCCAGTCGGGACAGCCCCACCGGGTATGGCTACACCTTC. Translated: CASRDSPTGYGYTF.

The rearrangement uses TRBV6-4 and TRBJ2-1; 8 positions match TRBD2. The CDR3 consists of 13 residues. Losses at the gene ends were 3 bases for V and 6 bases for J; bases not matched to a gene: 1. The germline V gene has CDR1 MRHNA and CDR2 SNTAGT. The CDR3 sequence is CASSESGSNEQFF. CDR3 DNA: TGTGCCAGCAGTGAAAGCGGGAGCAATGAGCAGTTCTTC.

This chain uses TRBV30 with TRBJ2-7, with a tentative D call TRBD1 (5 bases). Between the trimmed V and J ends, which lost 5 bases and 0 bases, there was a span of 17 bases. The CDR3 contains 15 residues. Germline lookup yields CDR1 GTSNPN and CDR2 SVGIG (reference sequence). CDR3 sequence reads: CAWDSSWGSSYEQYF. The CDR3 DNA is TGTGCCTGGGACTCCTCCTGGGGCAGCTCCTACGAGCAGTACTTC.

The CDR3 sequence: CASSQALRNNSPLHF. The CDR3, as DNA: TGTGCCAGCAGCCAAGCTCTGAGGAATAATTCACCCCTCCACTTT. This chain joins TRBV3-1 (or the pseudogene TRBV3-2) and TRBJ1-6; D gene uncertain. The CDR3 is 15 residues long. Trimming pared 1 base from V and 5 bases from J, leaving 9 bases between. The germline CDR1 and CDR2 sequences are LGHDT and YNNKEL (reference sequence).

The CDR3 loop is CASSLEGLGTDTQYF. The CDR3 DNA reads as TGTGCCAGCAGCTTGGAGGGACTAGGCACAGATACGCAGTATTTT. The chain links TRBV5-4 to TRBJ2-3, with 8 bases that match TRBD2. The CDR3 has 15 amino acids. J gave up 1 base and V 0 bases, and 1 base lay outside the gene matches. Germline V gene data show CDR1 as SGHNT and CDR2 as YYREEE (reference sequence).